The TCR beta chain under discussion was sequenced for a study of human thymus T cells (dated by TCRdb to the early 2020s). For the wider study: TCR alpha and beta repertoires from seven to nine infant thymus samples and a few related peripheral blood samples were characterized in the study. Donor ages ranged from roughly 7 to 244 days, and the cohort comprised roughly 6 male and a couple of female infants. Study-wide findings and limitations: On average, thymus samples gave roughly 800,000 unique TCRB clonotypes, whereas blood samples gave 75,000 to 85,000. The related research found that thymic TCR repertoires overlapped highly between unrelated individuals. Usage of V and J gene segments appeared to be biased in both the thymic and the peripheral blood repertoires.

The thymus tissue came from surgical resects taken out during corrective cardiac surgery. Immunologically healthy infants undergoing open corrective cardiac surgery for congenital heart defects in Finland were used as donors. Thymocytes were freed from the tissue by mechanical means and kept at -70 degrees C as pellets of roughly 9-30 million cells. A QIAsymphony instrument was used to extract genomic DNA from frozen cell pellets. The immunoSEQ multiplex PCR assay was used to amplify the TCRB and TCRAD loci from a standardized quantity of quality-controlled genomic DNA. The V(D)J region was spanned by amplicons of a length sufficient to cover the CDR3 and to identify V and J genes. Amplicon sequencing was performed on an Illumina platform through the commercial immunoSEQ service. The paper's data handling went like this. Primer bias and sequencing errors were corrected using previously described methods, and TCRAD and TCRB definitions followed the IMGT database. Analysis of the repertoires was done with immunoSEQ Analyzer 3.0 and VDJTools and included basic statistics, V/J segment usage, diversity estimates, rarefaction and pairwise overlap. To estimate diversity, the Chao1, ChaoE, Efron-Thisted, Shannon and inverse Simpson indices were applied, and diversity was also estimated on datasets down-sampled to the smallest sample. Repertoire overlap was determined by strict matching of CDR3 nucleotide sequence, V gene and J gene, and Jaccard-based multidimensional scaling clustering was applied. Not all clones reach the TCRdb copy of this immuneACCESS table, which keeps in-frame sequences only. Checked studies attribute under half of the gap to unresolved V genes and leave the rest unexplained. The DNA was the basis for D and trimming; V, J and clone size are from that table. In this sample the table shows roughly 120,000 clones, over 85% of which occur a single time. Together, the top ten hold less than 0.03% of the sample.

To note about this clone: Its target antigen remains unknown. No much larger clone is present one base from it, and per-base qualities are unavailable.

From a lookup of the germline V gene, CDR1 and CDR2 are SGHDT and YYEEEE. The junction carries 11 bases between V and J, which are trimmed by 5 bases and 3 bases respectively. Including the terminal cysteine and phenylalanine, the CDR3 comprises 13 residues. The read is trimmed to its CDR3 DNA, 39 bases read in frame from base 1. The receptor's source is a boy under two years old with a congenital heart defect but otherwise immunologically healthy. The sample taken for sequencing was thymus tissue. Recombination connected TRBV5-6 to TRBJ1-1; the D gene cannot be named for sure. Here is the DNA: TGTGCCAGCAGTCTTGACACACACACTGAAGCTTTCTTT. Its protein product is CASSLDTHTEAFF.